Below, 20 T cell receptor beta chains from the same sample are listed, as sequenced in a study of radiotherapy plus CTLA-4 blockade in lung cancer. Sequencing used immunoSEQ multiplex PCR; TCRdb keeps in-frame clones, though not all of them. The data show about 100,000 clones, with 83% seen just once and roughly 0.84% held by the top ten. The sample here was peripheral blood, taken from a patient treated with radiotherapy plus ipilimumab. These receptors were collected from a human donor with non-small cell lung cancer who had stable disease on radiotherapy plus ipilimumab.

The chain carries TRBV27 and TRBJ2-1; no clear D gene. Trimming stripped 5 bases from V and 5 bases from J, with 13 bases between. The length of the CDR3 is 14 residues. Germline loops: CDR1 MNHEY, CDR2 SMNVEV (reference sequence). The CDR3, as DNA: TGTGCCAGCAGTCTAGAGGCGGATAACAATGAGCAGTTCTTC. It specifies CASSLEADNNEQFF.

The genes are TRBV29-1 and TRBJ1-2; D is possibly TRBD1 (5 bases). The CDR3 covers 13 residues. V was pared by 4 bases and J by 4 bases, with 13 bases between. The germline V gene has CDR1 SQVTM and CDR2 ANQGSEA. The CDR3 nucleotides read TGCAGCGTTGTGGTGGGGCTCGGCTATGGCTACACCTTC. Its protein is CSVVVGLGYGYTF. Using reference TRBV29-1 and TRBJ1-2 for the parts outside the CDR3, the full variable domain is SAVISQKPSRDICQRGTSLTIQCQVDSQVTMMFWYRQQPGQSLTLIATANQGSEATYESGFVIDKFPISRPNLTFSTLTVSNMSPEDSSIYLCSVVVGLGYGYTFGSGTRLTVV.

This clone was counted a single time. CDR3 region: CASSTQGLALNTGELFF. CDR3 nucleotides: TGTGCCAGCAGCACCCAGGGACTAGCGCTTAACACCGGGGAGCTGTTTTTT. The J gene is TRBJ2-2, the V gene TRBV7-8, with TRBD2 matching over 10 bases. After removal of 5 bases from V and 2 bases from J, the junction contained 8 bases not matched to a gene. The CDR3 is 17 amino acids. The germline CDR1 and CDR2 sequences are SGHVS and FQNEAQ. Variable domain in full (rest from reference TRBV7-8 and TRBJ2-2): GAGVSQSPRYKVAKRGQDVALRCDPISGHVSLFWYQQALGQGPEFLTYFQNEAQLDKSGLPSDRFFAERPEGSVSTLKIQRTQQEDSAVYLCASSTQGLALNTGELFFGEGSRLTVL.

V and J are TRBV7-9 and TRBJ2-2; D perhaps matches TRBD2 (6 bases). This CDR3 spans 14 amino acids. The V gene's germline CDR1 is SEHNR and CDR2 FQNEAQ (reference sequence). Trimming pared 6 bases from V and 1 base from J, leaving 9 bases between. CDR3 coding DNA: TGTGCCAGCAGTTTGGGGGGGAACACCGGGGAGCTGTTTTTT. The encoded protein is CASSLGGNTGELFF.

V gene TRBV4-1 combines with J gene TRBJ2-3; 8 bases map to TRBD1. Germline CDR1 reads MGHRA; CDR2 reads YSYEKL. The CDR3 is 15 amino acids. The trim removed 2 bases at V and 2 bases at J, leaving 3 bases unmatched. DNA of the CDR3: TGCGCCAGCAGCCAAAGACAGGGGACCACAGATACGCAGTATTTT. Its protein product is CASSQRQGTTDTQYF.

This sequence joins TRBV9 and TRBJ1-4; D is uncertain. Between the trimmed V and J ends, which lost 0 bases and 8 bases, there was a span of 14 bases. Per the germline V gene, CDR1 is SGDLS and CDR2 is YYNGEE. CDR3 length: 15 residues. DNA for the CDR3: TGTGCCAGCAGCGTAGATGGCCGGCAGAGCGAAAAACTGTTTTTT. It translates to CASSVDGRQSEKLFF.

This clone showed up just once. This chain connects TRBV9 to TRBJ2-1, with 10 bases lining up with TRBD2. In germline, CDR1 is SGDLS, CDR2 YYNGEE. Trimming cost V 4 bases and J 7 bases; bases outside gene matches: 8. The CDR3 extends over 15 amino acids. CDR3 sequence: CASSSSGSATNEQFF. Written as DNA, the CDR3 is TGTGCCAGCAGCTCTAGCGGGAGCGCAACGAATGAGCAGTTCTTC.

The chain's CDR3 is CASSDLTGNEQYF. In DNA, the CDR3 is TGTGCCAGCAGTGACTTGACAGGGAACGAGCAGTACTTC. This rearrangement joins TRBV2 to TRBJ2-7; 7 bases are shared with TRBD1. J gave up 5 bases and V 3 bases, and 4 bases lay outside the gene matches. The CDR3 runs 13 residues. The V gene's germline CDR1 is SNHLY and CDR2 FYNNEI.

The V gene is TRBV6-5, the J gene TRBJ2-3, with a weak D call TRBD1 (6 bases). Trimming removed 7 bases from V and 7 bases from J, with 18 bases in between. Germline V CDR1 and CDR2: MNHEY, SVGAGI. This CDR3 spans 14 amino acids. CDR3 sequence (DNA): TGTGCCAGCAAGTTACGGACAGCTCCTTATACGCAGTATTTT. It encodes CASKLRTAPYTQYF.

The genes are TRBV6-6 and TRBJ2-2, with TRBD2 matching over 8 bases. V shed 4 bases, J shed 7 bases, and the junction held 8 bases outside the gene matches. This CDR3 has 15 residues. Germline-derived CDR1 and CDR2 are MNHNY and SVGAGI (reference sequence). CDR3 protein: CASSSTSGTYGELFF. The CDR3 DNA is TGTGCCAGCAGTTCCACTAGCGGAACTTACGGGGAGCTGTTTTTT.

This clone came up once. The chain recombines TRBV28 with TRBJ1-1, with D possibly matching TRBD1 (6 bases). CDR3 length: 14 amino acids. Germline CDR1 MDHEN, CDR2 SYDVKM. Between the trimmed V and J ends, which lost 8 bases and 4 bases, there was a span of 17 bases. The DNA for the CDR3 is TGTGCCAGCGACCGGGACAAATGGGGCACTGAAGCTTTCTTT. This translates into CASDRDKWGTEAFF.

J is TRBJ2-1 and V is TRBV28; TRBD2 matches 9 bases. With V trimmed by 5 bases and J by 6 bases, 5 bases remained unmatched. The CDR3 has 14 amino acids. Germline CDR1 MDHEN, CDR2 SYDVKM. In DNA form, the CDR3 reads TGTGCCAGCAGTCGAGCGGGAGGCGGCAATGAGCAGTTCTTC. Residues: CASSRAGGGNEQFF.

This sequence joins TRBV27 and TRBJ2-1; 9 positions agree with TRBD2. The CDR3 contains 16 residues. The ends lost 5 bases at V and 8 bases at J; junction bases unmatched: 13. Germline V CDR1 and CDR2: MNHEY, SMNVEV (reference sequence). The CDR3 DNA sequence: TGTGCCAGCAGTCCCCGGGGTAGCGGGAGACTCGATGAGCAGTTCTTC. Protein: CASSPRGSGRLDEQFF.

The genes are TRBV27 and TRBJ2-2; D may match TRBD1 or TRBD2 (5 bases each). Germline V gene lookup returns CDR1 MNHEY and CDR2 SMNVEV (reference sequence). Trimming shortened V by 7 bases and J by 6 bases, and 18 bases separated the two germline ends. The CDR3 runs 15 residues. For the CDR3, the DNA is TGTGCCAGCACCTTCCTCCGGGACCTACCCGGGGAGCTGTTTTTT. Translated, it gives CASTFLRDLPGELFF.

The chain has TRBV2 and TRBJ2-7; D not certain. The CDR3 loop spans 14 amino acids. Per germline, CDR1 SNHLY and CDR2 FYNNEI. V was shortened by 4 bases and J by 1 base, with 11 bases between the two germline ends. CDR3 DNA sequence: TGTGCCAGCAGTGGGCAGCCCCTGTCCTACGAGCAGTACTTC. It translates to CASSGQPLSYEQYF.

The chain combines TRBV27 with TRBJ2-4; no firm D call. The CDR3 has 15 amino acids. Germline loops: CDR1 MNHEY, CDR2 SMNVEV (reference sequence). Trimming removed 4 bases at V and 0 bases at J, with 10 bases between. For the CDR3, the DNA is TGTGCCAGCAGTTCCCACCCTGGAGCCAAAAACATTCAGTACTTC. Its translation: CASSSHPGAKNIQYF.

The genes are TRBV4-1 and TRBJ1-2; 10 bases agree with TRBD1. Germline V gene lookup returns CDR1 MGHRA and CDR2 YSYEKL. With 1 base clipped from V and 4 bases from J, the junction kept 6 bases outside the gene matches. CDR3 length equals 16 residues. The CDR3 nucleotides are TGCGCCAGCAGCCAAGCAGGGGGACAGGGGCTCTATGGCTACACCTTC. Protein: CASSQAGGQGLYGYTF.

The chain combines TRBV30 with TRBJ2-5; D is possibly TRBD1 (6 bases). CDR1 GTSNPN and CDR2 SVGIG come from the germline V gene (reference sequence). The CDR3 sequence is 14 residues long. Trimming removed 1 base from V and 4 bases from J, with 13 bases in between. The CDR3 region has the DNA TGTGCCTGGAGTGCTTCTATACAGGGAGAGACCCAGTACTTC. This codes for CAWSASIQGETQYF.

V is TRBV6-1 and J is TRBJ1-2; no clear D gene. V was cut by 0 bases and J by 0 bases, with 5 bases left in between. From germline, CDR1 is MNHNS and CDR2 SASEGT. CDR3 length: 14 amino acids. The CDR3 loop is CASSEAKANYGYTF. In DNA, the CDR3 is TGTGCCAGCAGTGAAGCCAAGGCTAACTATGGCTACACCTTC.

This chain links TRBV19 with TRBJ1-5; D possibly corresponds to TRBD1 (5 bases). Trimming stripped 5 bases from V and 0 bases from J, with 14 bases between. This CDR3 is 16 amino acids long. Looked up from germline, CDR1 is LNHDA and CDR2 is SQIVND (reference sequence). CDR3 DNA: TGTGCCAGTAGTCTGCGGGGGGGACGTAGCAATCAGCCCCAGCATTTT. The encoded protein is CASSLRGGRSNQPQHF.